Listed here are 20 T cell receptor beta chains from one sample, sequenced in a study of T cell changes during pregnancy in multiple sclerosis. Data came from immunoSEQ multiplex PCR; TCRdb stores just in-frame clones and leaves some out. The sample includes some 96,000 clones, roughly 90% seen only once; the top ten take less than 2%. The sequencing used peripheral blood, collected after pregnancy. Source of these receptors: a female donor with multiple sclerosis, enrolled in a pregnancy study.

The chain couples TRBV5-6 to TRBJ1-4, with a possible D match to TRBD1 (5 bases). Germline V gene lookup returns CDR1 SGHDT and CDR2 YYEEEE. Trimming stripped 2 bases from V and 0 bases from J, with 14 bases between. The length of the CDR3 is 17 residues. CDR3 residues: CASSFSPRAATNEKLFF. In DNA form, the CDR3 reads TGTGCCAGCAGCTTCTCCCCCAGGGCGGCAACTAATGAAAAACTGTTTTTT.

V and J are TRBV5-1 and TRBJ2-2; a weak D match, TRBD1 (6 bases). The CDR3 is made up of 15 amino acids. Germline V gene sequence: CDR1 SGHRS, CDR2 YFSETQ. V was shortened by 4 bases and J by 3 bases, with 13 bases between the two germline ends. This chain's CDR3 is CASSREQGDTGELFF. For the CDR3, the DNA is TGCGCCAGCAGCCGGGAACAGGGAGACACCGGGGAGCTGTTTTTT.

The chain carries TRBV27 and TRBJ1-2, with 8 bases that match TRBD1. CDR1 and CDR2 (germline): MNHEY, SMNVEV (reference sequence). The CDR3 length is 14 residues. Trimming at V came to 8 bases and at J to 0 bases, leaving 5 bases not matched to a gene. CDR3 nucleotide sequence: TGTGCCAGCGGCGACAGGGGATCTAACTATGGCTACACCTTC. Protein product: CASGDRGSNYGYTF.

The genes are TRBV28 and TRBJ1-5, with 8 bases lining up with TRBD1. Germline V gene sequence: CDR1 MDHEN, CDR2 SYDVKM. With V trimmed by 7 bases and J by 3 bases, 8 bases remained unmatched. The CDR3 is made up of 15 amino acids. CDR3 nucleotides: TGTGCCAGCACCCCGGACAGGGCCTTCAATCAGCCCCAGCATTTT. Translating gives CASTPDRAFNQPQHF.

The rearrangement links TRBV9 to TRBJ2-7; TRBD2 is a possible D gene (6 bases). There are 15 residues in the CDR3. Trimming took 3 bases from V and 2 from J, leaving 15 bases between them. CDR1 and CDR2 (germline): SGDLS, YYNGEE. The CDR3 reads CASSEGGDPTYEQYF. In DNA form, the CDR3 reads TGTGCCAGCAGCGAAGGAGGGGACCCGACCTACGAGCAGTACTTC.

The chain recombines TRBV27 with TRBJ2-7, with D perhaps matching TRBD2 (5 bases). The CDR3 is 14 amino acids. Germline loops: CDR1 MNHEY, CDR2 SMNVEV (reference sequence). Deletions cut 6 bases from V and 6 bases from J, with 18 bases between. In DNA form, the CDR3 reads TGTGCCAGCAGCAAAGAGGGTCAGGTTCCCGAGCAGTACTTC. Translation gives CASSKEGQVPEQYF.

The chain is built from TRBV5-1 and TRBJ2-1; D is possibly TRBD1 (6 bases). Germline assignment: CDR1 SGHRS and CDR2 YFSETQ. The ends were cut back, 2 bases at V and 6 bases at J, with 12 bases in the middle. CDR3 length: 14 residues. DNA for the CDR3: TGCGCCAGCAGCTTCCAGGGGTCGGGCAATGAGCAGTTCTTC. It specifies CASSFQGSGNEQFF.

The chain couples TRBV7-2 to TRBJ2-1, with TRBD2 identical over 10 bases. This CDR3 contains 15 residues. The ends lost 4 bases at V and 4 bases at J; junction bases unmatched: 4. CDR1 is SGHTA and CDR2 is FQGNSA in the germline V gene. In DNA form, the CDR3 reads TGTGCCAGCAGCTCACTAGCGGGACCTTACAATGAGCAGTTCTTC. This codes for CASSSLAGPYNEQFF.

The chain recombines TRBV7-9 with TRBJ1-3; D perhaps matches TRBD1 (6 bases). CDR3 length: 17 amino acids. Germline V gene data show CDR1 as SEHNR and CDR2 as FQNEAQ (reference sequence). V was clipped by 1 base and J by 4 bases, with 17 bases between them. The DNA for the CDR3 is TGTGCCAGCAGCTTAGTAACAGGGAGTATGACGGGAAACACCATATATTTT. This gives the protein CASSLVTGSMTGNTIYF.

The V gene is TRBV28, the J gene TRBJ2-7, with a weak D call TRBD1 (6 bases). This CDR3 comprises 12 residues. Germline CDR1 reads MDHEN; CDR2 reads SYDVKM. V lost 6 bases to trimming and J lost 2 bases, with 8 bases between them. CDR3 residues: CASSAGAYEQYF. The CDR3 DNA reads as TGTGCCAGCAGCGCAGGGGCCTACGAGCAGTACTTC.

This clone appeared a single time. Here the CDR3 DNA reads TGCAGCGTTTACAGGGGGCGCATCGGACTAGCGGGAGGTGATGAGCAGTTCTTC. As protein: CSVYRGRIGLAGGDEQFF. This chain uses TRBV29-1 with TRBJ2-1, with TRBD2 identical over 14 bases. Germline CDR1 SQVTM, CDR2 ANQGSEA. There are 18 residues in the CDR3. Trimming at V came to 5 bases and at J to 8 bases, leaving 17 bases not matched to a gene.

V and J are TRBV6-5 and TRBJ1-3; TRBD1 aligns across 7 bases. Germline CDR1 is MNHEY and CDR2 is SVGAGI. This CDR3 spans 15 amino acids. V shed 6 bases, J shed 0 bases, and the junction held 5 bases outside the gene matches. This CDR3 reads CASRYRGSSGNTIYF. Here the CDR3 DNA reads TGTGCCAGCAGGTACAGGGGAAGCTCTGGAAACACCATATATTTT.

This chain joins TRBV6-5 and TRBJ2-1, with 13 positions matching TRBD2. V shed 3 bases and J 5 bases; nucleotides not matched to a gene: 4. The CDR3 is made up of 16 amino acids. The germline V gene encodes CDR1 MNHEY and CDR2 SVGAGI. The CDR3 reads CASSYMGLAGNNEQFF. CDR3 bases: TGTGCCAGCAGTTATATGGGACTAGCGGGGAACAATGAGCAGTTCTTC.

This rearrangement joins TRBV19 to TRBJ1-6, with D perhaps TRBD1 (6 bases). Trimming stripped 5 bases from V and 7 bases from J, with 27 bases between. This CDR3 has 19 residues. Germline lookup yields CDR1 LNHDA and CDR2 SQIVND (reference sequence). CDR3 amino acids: CASSLSHTWSDSNNSPLHF. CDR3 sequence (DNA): TGTGCCAGTAGTCTATCCCATACCTGGTCGGACAGCAACAATTCACCCCTCCACTTT.

The DNA of the CDR3 is TGCAGTGCTAGAGATGTGGGGGGAGCTTTCTTT. Translating gives CSARDVGGAFF. The genes are TRBV20-1 and TRBJ1-1; D possibly corresponds to TRBD1 (5 bases). V was trimmed by 0 bases and J by 10 bases, leaving 9 bases between them. Per the germline V gene, CDR1 is DFQATT and CDR2 is SNEGSKA (reference sequence). This CDR3 is built from 11 residues.

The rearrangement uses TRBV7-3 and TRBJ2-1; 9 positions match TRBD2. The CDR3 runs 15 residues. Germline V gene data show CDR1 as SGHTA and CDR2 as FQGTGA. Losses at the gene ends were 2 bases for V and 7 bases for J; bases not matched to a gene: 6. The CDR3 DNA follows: TGTGCCAGCAGCTTATTTAGCGGGGGAGGGAATGAGCAGTTCTTC. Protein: CASSLFSGGGNEQFF.

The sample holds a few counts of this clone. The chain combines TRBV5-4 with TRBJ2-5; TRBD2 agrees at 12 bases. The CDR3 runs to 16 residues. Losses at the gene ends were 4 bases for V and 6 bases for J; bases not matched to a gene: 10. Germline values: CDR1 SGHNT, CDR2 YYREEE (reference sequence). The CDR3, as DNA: TGTGCCAGCAGCATTGGACTAGCGGGGCCTATTCAGACCCAGTACTTC. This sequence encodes CASSIGLAGPIQTQYF.

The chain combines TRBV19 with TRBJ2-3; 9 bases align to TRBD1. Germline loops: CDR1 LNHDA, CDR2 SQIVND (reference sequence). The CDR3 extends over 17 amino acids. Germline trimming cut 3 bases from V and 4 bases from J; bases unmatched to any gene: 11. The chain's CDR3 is CASSIDSGTGPSDTQYF. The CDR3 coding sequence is TGTGCCAGTAGTATTGACAGCGGGACAGGGCCCTCAGATACGCAGTATTTT.

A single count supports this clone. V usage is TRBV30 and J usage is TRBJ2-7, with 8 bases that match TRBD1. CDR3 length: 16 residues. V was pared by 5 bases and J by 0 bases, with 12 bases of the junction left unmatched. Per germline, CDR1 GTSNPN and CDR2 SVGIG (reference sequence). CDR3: CAWVDREDTFSYEQYF. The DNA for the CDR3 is TGTGCCTGGGTGGACAGGGAAGACACGTTCTCCTACGAGCAGTACTTC.

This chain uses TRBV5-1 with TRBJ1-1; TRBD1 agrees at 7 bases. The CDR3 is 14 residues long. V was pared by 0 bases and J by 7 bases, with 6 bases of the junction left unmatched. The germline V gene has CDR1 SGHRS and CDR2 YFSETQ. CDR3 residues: CASSLEGQQGEAFF. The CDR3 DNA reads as TGCGCCAGCAGCTTGGAGGGACAGCAGGGTGAAGCTTTCTTT.